The clone carrying this T cell receptor (beta chain) has ten or more counts. Antigen specificity is unknown. The TCR library protocol attached unique molecular identifiers to the individual cDNA molecules. TCRdb reanalysed the 5' RACE reads using MiXCR and keeps one entry per CDR3 protein. Of around 52,000 distinct CDR3 sequences in the sample, about 5.9% were seen once. The data are from a study of early T cells in non-severe SARS-CoV-2 infection. Study details: With bulk RNA from unsorted whole blood as input, sequencing yielded unpaired chains.

Study-level points and caveats: VDJdb matching, biased toward anti-spike CD8 responses, missed private and CD4 specificities.

CDR1 and CDR2 (germline): MNHEY, SMNVEV (reference sequence). J was trimmed by 3 bases and V by 6 bases; bases with no gene match: 5. The CDR3 is made up of 13 amino acids. The source is an adult who was a healthcare worker with PCR-confirmed SARS-CoV-2 infection or an uninfected control (not recorded which). Specimen: whole blood. The chain uses TRBV27 and TRBJ2-7; the match to TRBD1 covers 7 bases. The CDR3 coding sequence is TGTGCCAGCAGCTTGGGACAGAACTACGAGCAGTACTTC. Its translation: CASSLGQNYEQYF.